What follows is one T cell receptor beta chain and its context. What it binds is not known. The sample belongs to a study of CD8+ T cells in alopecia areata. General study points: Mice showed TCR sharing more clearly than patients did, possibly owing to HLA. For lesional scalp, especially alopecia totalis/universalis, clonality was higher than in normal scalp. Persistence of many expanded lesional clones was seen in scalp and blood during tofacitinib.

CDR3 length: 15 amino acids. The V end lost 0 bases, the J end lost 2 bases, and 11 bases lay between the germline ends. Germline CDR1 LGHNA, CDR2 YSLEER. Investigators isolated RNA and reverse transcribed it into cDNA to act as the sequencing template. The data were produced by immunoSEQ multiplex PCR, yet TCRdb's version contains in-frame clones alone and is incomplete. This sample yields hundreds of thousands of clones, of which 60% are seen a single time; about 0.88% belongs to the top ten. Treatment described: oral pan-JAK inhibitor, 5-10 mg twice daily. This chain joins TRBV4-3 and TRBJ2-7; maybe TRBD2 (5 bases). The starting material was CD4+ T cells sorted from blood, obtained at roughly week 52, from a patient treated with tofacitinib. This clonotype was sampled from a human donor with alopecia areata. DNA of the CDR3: TGCGCCAGCAGCCAAGATGGGAGTGGAGCCTACGAGCAGTACTTC. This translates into CASSQDGSGAYEQYF.